The 16 T cell receptor beta chains listed next were all sequenced from one sample in a study of blood T cell repertoires in COVID-19. Generated by immunoSEQ multiplex PCR, the TCRdb table keeps only in-frame clones and is missing some. This sample has just over 250,000 clones, with about 81% found just once. The sample was PBMCs or T cells enriched from blood (not recorded which). The receptors were sampled from a man under 40 with acute COVID-19.

This sequence joins TRBV5-1 and TRBJ2-2; 9 bases are shared with TRBD1. Germline CDR1 reads SGHRS; CDR2 reads YFSETQ. CDR3 length equals 15 residues. The junction had 7 bases not matched to a gene; V was cut back by 4 bases and J by 6 bases. This CDR3 reads CASSPRGTGSGELFF. Here the CDR3 DNA reads TGCGCCAGCAGCCCCCGCGGGACAGGGTCCGGGGAGCTGTTTTTT.

J is TRBJ1-1 and V is TRBV28; tentative D call: TRBD1 (6 bases). Germline V gene lookup returns CDR1 MDHEN and CDR2 SYDVKM. This CDR3 has 11 residues. Deletions cut 8 bases from V and 7 bases from J, with 11 bases between. The CDR3 region is CASRGADEAFF. The CDR3 DNA reads as TGTGCCAGCCGGGGGGCAGATGAAGCTTTCTTT.

The V and J genes are TRBV27 and TRBJ2-7, with unresolved D. Germline-derived CDR1 and CDR2 are MNHEY and SMNVEV (reference sequence). The CDR3 loop spans 13 amino acids. Trimming stripped 0 bases from V and 3 bases from J, with 6 bases between. The chain's CDR3 is CASSLSPGYEQYV. CDR3 nucleotide sequence: TGTGCCAGCAGTTTATCACCGGGCTACGAGCAGTACGTC.

This sequence joins TRBV2 and TRBJ2-5, with D possibly matching TRBD1 (6 bases). Germline CDR1 is SNHLY and CDR2 is FYNNEI. This CDR3 region has 15 residues. The germline V and J ends were trimmed by 5 bases and 5 bases, with 18 bases remaining between them. CDR3 amino acids: CASSKDGGFRETQYF. CDR3 in DNA: TGTGCCAGCAGTAAGGATGGGGGCTTTCGGGAGACCCAGTACTTC.

This clone was observed a single time. J is TRBJ2-5 and V is TRBV24-1; 11 bases agree with TRBD1. The germline V gene encodes CDR1 KGHDR and CDR2 SFDVKD. With V trimmed by 7 bases and J by 2 bases, 5 bases remained unmatched. The CDR3 has 15 amino acids. CDR3 loop: CATREGTGGQETQYF. In DNA, the CDR3 is TGTGCCACCAGGGAGGGGACAGGGGGTCAAGAGACCCAGTACTTC.

This clone has just a few counts. J is TRBJ2-1 and V is TRBV3-1 (or the pseudogene TRBV3-2), with TRBD2 matching 8 bases. The CDR3 loop spans 15 amino acids. Trimming at V came to 1 base and at J to 2 bases, leaving 1 base not matched to a gene. The V gene's germline CDR1 is LGHDT and CDR2 YNNKEL (reference sequence). Here the CDR3 reads CASSQGAGAYNEQFF. In nucleotides, the CDR3 is TGTGCCAGCAGCCAAGGAGCGGGGGCCTACAATGAGCAGTTCTTC.

By share, this clone ranks as medium-sized. The chain employs TRBV3-1 (or the pseudogene TRBV3-2) and TRBJ2-5; 9 bases align to TRBD2. CDR3 length equals 14 residues. The ends lost 1 base at V and 3 bases at J; junction bases unmatched: 0. Germline V gene sequence: CDR1 LGHDT, CDR2 YNNKEL (reference sequence). The CDR3 is CASSQASGKETQYF. The DNA of the CDR3 is TGTGCCAGCAGCCAAGCTAGCGGGAAAGAGACCCAGTACTTC.

About this clone: An end of the junction does not agree with germline; a read error may underlie this. The chain is built from TRBV5-1 and TRBJ2-2; D possibly corresponds to TRBD1 (5 bases). The CDR3 runs 16 residues. Germline CDR1 and CDR2: SGHRS and YFSETQ. The CDR3, as DNA: TGTGCCAGCAGCTTGGTTCCTCAGGGTGGCTCCGGGGAGCTGTTTTTT. The encoded protein is CASSLVPQGGSGELFF.

This chain links TRBV9 with TRBJ1-5; D is perhaps TRBD1 (6 bases). Germline V gene sequence: CDR1 SGDLS, CDR2 YYNGEE. CDR3 size: 15 residues. Trimming cost V 3 bases and J 6 bases, with 16 bases left between them. The DNA for the CDR3 is TGTGCCAGCAGCGCCGATCTGGGGGCGTCTCAGCCCCAGCATTTT. Translated, it gives CASSADLGASQPQHF. Full variable domain (remainder filled in from reference TRBV9 and TRBJ1-5): DSGVTQTPKHLITATGQRVTLRCSPRSGDLSVYWYQQSLDQGLQFLIQYYNGEERAKGNILERFSAQQFPDLHSELNLSSLELGDSALYFCASSADLGASQPQHFGDGTRLSIL.

The rearrangement links TRBV5-4 to TRBJ2-7; 12 bases are a match to TRBD2. CDR1 and CDR2 from the germline V gene are SGHNT and YYREEE (reference sequence). The CDR3 contains 18 residues. The J segment lost 1 base and the V segment lost 4 bases, leaving 12 bases of the junction unmatched. The CDR3 DNA sequence: TGTGCCAGCAGCCAGGGGGTTCTAGCGGGAGGGCAATCCTACGAGCAGTACGTC. This gives the protein CASSQGVLAGGQSYEQYV.

The chain combines TRBV5-4 with TRBJ2-2; D unresolved. V was clipped by 2 bases and J by 1 base, with 9 bases between them. Germline V lookup: CDR1 SGHNT, CDR2 YYREEE (reference sequence). The CDR3 extends over 15 amino acids. This chain's CDR3 is CASSFTRMNTGELFF. The CDR3 nucleotides are TGTGCCAGCAGCTTCACGCGGATGAACACCGGGGAGCTGTTTTTT. Supplemented by reference TRBV5-4 and TRBJ2-2, the full variable domain reads ETGVTQSPTHLIKTRGQQVTLRCSSQSGHNTVSWYQQALGQGPQFIFQYYREEENGRGNFPPRFSGLQFPNYSSELNVNALELDDSALYLCASSFTRMNTGELFFGEGSRLTVL.

The chain joins TRBV6-1 to TRBJ2-1, with a tentative D call TRBD1 (6 bases). Germline CDR1 reads MNHNS; CDR2 reads SASEGT. The V and J ends lost 6 bases and 0 bases respectively, with 21 bases between them. CDR3 length: 18 amino acids. The CDR3 coding sequence is TGTGCCAGCAGGGAATTGGAGACGGACAGTAGCTCCTACAATGAGCAGTTCTTC. This translates into CASRELETDSSSYNEQFF.

J is TRBJ1-5 and V is TRBV12-3 or TRBV12-4; 8 bases fit TRBD1. The CDR3 is 13 amino acids. J lost 4 bases, V lost 6 bases, and 2 bases had no gene match. The CDR3 protein is CASRTGGNQPQHF. DNA of the CDR3: TGTGCCAGCAGAACAGGGGGGAATCAGCCCCAGCATTTT.

This clone has just a few counts. J is TRBJ1-1 and V is TRBV19; weak D call: TRBD1 (6 bases). Germline assignment: CDR1 LNHDA and CDR2 SQIVND (reference sequence). Trimming left V 7 bases short and J 4 bases short, with 16 bases between. The CDR3 is made up of 14 amino acids. The CDR3 loop is CASNVQGVGTEAFF. In DNA, the CDR3 is TGTGCCAGTAACGTACAGGGAGTGGGCACTGAAGCTTTCTTT.

The V gene is TRBV7-3, the J gene TRBJ2-3; D is undetermined. The CDR3 consists of 14 residues. Trimming shortened V by 4 bases and J by 5 bases, and 13 bases separated the two germline ends. CDR1 and CDR2 from the germline V gene are SGHTA and FQGTGA. In DNA form, the CDR3 reads TGTGCCAGCAGCTCCGGGTTACGGAGAGATACGCAGTATTTT. It encodes CASSSGLRRDTQYF.

V is TRBV15 and J is TRBJ1-3; TRBD1 matches at 7 bases. The germline V gene encodes CDR1 LNHNV and CDR2 YYDKDF (reference sequence). V trimming: 10 bases; J trimming: 7 bases; junction bases outside the gene matches: 10. CDR3 length: 13 residues. The CDR3 here is CASGQGGKNTIYF. CDR3 DNA: TGTGCCAGCGGACAAGGGGGCAAGAACACCATATATTTT.